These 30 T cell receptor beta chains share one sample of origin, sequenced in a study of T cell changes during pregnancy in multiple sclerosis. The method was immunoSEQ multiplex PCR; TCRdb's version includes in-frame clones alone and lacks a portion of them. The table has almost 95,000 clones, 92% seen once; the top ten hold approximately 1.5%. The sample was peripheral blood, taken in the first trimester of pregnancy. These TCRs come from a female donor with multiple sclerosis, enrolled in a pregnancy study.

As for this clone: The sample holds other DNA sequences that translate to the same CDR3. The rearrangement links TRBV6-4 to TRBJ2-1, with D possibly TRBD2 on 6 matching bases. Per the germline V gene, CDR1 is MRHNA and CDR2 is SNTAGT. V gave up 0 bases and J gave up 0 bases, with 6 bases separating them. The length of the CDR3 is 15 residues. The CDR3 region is CASSDSSGSYNEQFF. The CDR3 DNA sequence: TGTGCCAGCAGTGACTCTAGCGGCTCCTACAATGAGCAGTTCTTC.

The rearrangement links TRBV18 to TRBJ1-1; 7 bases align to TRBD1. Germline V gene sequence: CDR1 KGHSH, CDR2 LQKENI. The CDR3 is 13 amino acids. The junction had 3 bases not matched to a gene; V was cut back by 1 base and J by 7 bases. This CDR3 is CASSPQAGGEAFF. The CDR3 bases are TGTGCCAGCTCACCACAGGCAGGGGGTGAAGCTTTCTTT.

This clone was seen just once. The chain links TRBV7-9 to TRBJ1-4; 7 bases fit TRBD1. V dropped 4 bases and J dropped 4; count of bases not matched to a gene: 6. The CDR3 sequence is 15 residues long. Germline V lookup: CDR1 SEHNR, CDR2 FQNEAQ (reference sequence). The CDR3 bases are TGTGCCAGCAGCTCTACAGGGGAGATTAATGAAAAACTGTTTTTT. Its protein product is CASSSTGEINEKLFF.

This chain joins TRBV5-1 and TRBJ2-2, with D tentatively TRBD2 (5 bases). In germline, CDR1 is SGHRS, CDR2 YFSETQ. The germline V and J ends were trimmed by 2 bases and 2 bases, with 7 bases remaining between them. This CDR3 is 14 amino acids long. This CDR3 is CASSFGVNTGELFF. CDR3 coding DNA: TGCGCCAGCAGCTTCGGGGTTAACACCGGGGAGCTGTTTTTT. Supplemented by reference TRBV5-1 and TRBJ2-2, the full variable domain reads KAGVTQTPRYLIKTRGQQVTLSCSPISGHRSVSWYQQTPGQGLQFLFEYFSETQRNKGNFPGRFSGRQFSNSRSEMNVSTLELGDSALYLCASSFGVNTGELFFGEGSRLTVL.

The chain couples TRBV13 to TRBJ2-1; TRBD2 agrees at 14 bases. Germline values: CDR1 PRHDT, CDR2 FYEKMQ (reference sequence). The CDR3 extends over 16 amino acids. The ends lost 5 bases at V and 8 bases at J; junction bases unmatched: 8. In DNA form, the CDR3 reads TGTGCCAGCAGCAAAACCGGGACTAGCGGGAGCGATGAGCAGTTCTTC. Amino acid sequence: CASSKTGTSGSDEQFF.

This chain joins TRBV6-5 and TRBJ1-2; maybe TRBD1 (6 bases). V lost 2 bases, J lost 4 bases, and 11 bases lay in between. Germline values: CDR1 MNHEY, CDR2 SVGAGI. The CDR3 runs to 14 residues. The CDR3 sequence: CASSYAGALYGYTF. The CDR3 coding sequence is TGTGCCAGCAGTTACGCGGGGGCTCTCTATGGCTACACCTTC.

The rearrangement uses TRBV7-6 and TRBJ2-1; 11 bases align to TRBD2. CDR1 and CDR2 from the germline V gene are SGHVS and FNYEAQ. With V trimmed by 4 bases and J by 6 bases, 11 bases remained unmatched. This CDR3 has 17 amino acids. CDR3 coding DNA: TGTGCCAGCAGCTCGATGGGACTAGCGGCCCGGAGCAATGAGCAGTTCTTC. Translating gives CASSSMGLAARSNEQFF.

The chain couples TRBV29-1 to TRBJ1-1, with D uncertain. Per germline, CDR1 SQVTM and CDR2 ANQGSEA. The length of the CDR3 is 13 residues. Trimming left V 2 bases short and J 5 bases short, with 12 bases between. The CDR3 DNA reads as TGCAGCGTTGAAACAGTCATGACAACTGAAGCTTTCTTT. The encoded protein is CSVETVMTTEAFF.

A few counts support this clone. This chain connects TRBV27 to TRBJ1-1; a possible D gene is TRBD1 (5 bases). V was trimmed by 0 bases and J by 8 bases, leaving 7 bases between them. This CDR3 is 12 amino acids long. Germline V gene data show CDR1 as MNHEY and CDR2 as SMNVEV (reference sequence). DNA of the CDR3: TGTGCCAGCAGTTTATCGGCAGGGGAAGCTTTCTTT. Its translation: CASSLSAGEAFF.

As DNA, the CDR3 is TGCGCCAGCAGCCTGGGACAGGTCACGCTTAACTATGGCTACACCTTC. The encoded protein is CASSLGQVTLNYGYTF. The chain carries TRBV5-1 and TRBJ1-2; TRBD1 agrees at 8 bases. The CDR3 loop spans 16 amino acids. CDR1 is SGHRS and CDR2 is YFSETQ in the germline V gene. V was pared by 4 bases and J by 1 base, with 9 bases of the junction left unmatched.

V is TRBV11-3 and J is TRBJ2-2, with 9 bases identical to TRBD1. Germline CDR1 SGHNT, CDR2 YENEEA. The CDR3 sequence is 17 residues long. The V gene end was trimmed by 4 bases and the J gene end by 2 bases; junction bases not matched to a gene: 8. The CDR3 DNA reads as TGTGCCAGCAGCTCATTAGGACAGGGGCGAAACACCGGGGAGCTGTTTTTT. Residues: CASSSLGQGRNTGELFF.

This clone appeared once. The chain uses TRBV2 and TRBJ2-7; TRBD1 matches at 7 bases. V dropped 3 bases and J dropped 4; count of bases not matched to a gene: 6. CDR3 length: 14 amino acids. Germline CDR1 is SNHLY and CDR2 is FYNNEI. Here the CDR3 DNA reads TGTGCCAGCAGTGAGACAGGGTTCGGTTACGAGCAGTACTTC. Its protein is CASSETGFGYEQYF.

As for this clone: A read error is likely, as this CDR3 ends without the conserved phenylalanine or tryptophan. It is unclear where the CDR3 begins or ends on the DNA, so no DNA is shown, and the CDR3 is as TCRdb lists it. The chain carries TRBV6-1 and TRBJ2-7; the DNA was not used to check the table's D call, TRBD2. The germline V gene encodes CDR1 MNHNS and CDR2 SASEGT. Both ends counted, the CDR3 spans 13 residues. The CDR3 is CAIPGDDSSRVEI.

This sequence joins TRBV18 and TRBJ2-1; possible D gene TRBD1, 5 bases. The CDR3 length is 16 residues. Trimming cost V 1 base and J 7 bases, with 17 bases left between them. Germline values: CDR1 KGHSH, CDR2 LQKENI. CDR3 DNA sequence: TGTGCCAGCTCACCACGGGAAGGGGTCGGGCTAAATGAGCAGTTCTTC. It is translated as CASSPREGVGLNEQFF.

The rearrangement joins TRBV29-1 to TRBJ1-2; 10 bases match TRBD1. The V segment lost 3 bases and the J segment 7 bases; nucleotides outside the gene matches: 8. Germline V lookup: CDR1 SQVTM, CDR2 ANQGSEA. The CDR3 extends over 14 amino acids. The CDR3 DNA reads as TGCAGCGTTGACACCGGGACAGGGGCGGGTGGCTACACCTTC. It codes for CSVDTGTGAGGYTF.

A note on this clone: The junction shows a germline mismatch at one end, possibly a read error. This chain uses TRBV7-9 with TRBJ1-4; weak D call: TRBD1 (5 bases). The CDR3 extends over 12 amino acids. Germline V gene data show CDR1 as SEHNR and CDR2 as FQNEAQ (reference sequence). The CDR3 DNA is TGTGCCAGCAGCTTAGGGGCGGGGGAGATTCTTTTT. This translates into CASSLGAGEILF.

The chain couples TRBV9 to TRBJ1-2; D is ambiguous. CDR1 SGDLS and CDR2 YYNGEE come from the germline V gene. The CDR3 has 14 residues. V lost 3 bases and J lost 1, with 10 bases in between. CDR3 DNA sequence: TGTGCCAGCAGCGAGAGGGAGGGTAACTATGGCTACACCTTC. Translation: CASSEREGNYGYTF.

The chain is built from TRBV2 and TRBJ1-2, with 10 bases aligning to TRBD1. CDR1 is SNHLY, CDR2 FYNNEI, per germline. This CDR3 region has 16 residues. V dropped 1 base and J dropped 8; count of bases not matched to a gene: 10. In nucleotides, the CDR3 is TGTGCCAGCAGTGAAGGGCCAGGGACAGGGGTTCGCGGCTACACCTTC. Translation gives CASSEGPGTGVRGYTF.

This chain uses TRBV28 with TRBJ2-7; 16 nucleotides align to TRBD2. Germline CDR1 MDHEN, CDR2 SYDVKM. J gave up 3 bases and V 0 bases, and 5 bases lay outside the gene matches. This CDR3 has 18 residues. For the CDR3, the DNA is TGTGCCAGCAGTTTATGGGGACTAGCGGGAGGGAGGGGCTACGAGCAGTACTTC. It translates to CASSLWGLAGGRGYEQYF. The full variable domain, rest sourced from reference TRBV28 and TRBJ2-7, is DVKVTQSSRYLVKRTGEKVFLECVQDMDHENMFWYRQDPGLGLRLIYFSYDVKMKEKGDIPEGYSVSREKKERFSLILESASTNQTSMYLCASSLWGLAGGRGYEQYFGPGTRLTVT.

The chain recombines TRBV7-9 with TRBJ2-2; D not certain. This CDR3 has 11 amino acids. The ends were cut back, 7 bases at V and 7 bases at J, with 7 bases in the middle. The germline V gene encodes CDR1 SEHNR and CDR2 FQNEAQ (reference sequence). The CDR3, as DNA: TGTGCCAGCACCCAGGACGGGGAGCTGTTTTTT. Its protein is CASTQDGELFF.

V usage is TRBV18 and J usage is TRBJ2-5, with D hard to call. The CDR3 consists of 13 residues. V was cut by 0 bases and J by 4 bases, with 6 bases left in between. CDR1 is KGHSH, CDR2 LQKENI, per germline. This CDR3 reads CASSPPVRETQYF. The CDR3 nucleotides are TGTGCCAGCTCACCACCGGTGAGAGAGACCCAGTACTTC.

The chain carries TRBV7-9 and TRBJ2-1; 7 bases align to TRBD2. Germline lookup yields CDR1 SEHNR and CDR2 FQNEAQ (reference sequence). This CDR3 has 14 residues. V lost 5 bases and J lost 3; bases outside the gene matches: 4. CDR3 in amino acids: CASSAWEGYNEQFF. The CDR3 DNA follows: TGTGCCAGCAGCGCGTGGGAGGGCTACAATGAGCAGTTCTTC.

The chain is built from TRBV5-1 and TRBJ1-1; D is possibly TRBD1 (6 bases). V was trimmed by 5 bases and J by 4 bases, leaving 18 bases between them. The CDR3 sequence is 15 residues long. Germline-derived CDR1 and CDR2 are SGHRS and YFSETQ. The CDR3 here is CASRGSSGEGTEAFF. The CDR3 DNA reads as TGCGCCAGCAGGGGTTCTTCAGGGGAGGGCACTGAAGCTTTCTTT.

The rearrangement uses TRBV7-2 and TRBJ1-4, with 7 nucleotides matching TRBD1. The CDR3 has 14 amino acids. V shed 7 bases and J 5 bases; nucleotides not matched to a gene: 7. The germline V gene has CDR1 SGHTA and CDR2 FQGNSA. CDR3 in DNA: TGTGCCAGCACCAGACAGGGCCGCAATGAAAAACTGTTTTTT. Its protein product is CASTRQGRNEKLFF.

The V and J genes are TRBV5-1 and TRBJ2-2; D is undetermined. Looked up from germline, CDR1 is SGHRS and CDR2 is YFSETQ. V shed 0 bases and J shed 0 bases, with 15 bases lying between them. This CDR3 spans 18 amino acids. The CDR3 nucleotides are TGCGCCAGCAGCTTGGAGTCGACACTTTTCTCGAACACCGGGGAGCTGTTTTTT. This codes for CASSLESTLFSNTGELFF.

The CDR3 DNA reads as TGTGCCAGCTGGATAGGACATGGTGGGGCCACTGAAGCTTTCTTT. Residues: CASWIGHGGATEAFF. The chain is built from TRBV2 and TRBJ1-1; D is perhaps TRBD1 (5 bases). The germline gives CDR1 SNHLY, CDR2 FYNNEI. Trimming removed 8 bases at V and 4 bases at J, with 20 bases between. The CDR3 consists of 15 residues.

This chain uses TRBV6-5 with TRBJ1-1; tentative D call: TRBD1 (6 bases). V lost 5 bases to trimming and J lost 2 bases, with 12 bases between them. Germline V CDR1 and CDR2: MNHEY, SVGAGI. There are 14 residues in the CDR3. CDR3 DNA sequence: TGTGCCAGCAGTGAGGACAGAGTAAACACTGAAGCTTTCTTT. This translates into CASSEDRVNTEAFF.

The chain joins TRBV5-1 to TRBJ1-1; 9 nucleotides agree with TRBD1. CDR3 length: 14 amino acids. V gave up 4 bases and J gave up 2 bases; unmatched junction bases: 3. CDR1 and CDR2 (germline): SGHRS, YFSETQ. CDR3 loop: CASSRGQGNTEAFF. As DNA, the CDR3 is TGCGCCAGCAGCCGGGGACAGGGTAACACTGAAGCTTTCTTT.

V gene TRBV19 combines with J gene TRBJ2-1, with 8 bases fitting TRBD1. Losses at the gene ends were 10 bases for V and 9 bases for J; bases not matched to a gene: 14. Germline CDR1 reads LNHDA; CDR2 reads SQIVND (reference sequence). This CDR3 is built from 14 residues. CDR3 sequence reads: CATMDRVIRGEQFF. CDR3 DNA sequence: TGTGCCACCATGGACAGGGTGATTAGGGGTGAGCAGTTCTTC.

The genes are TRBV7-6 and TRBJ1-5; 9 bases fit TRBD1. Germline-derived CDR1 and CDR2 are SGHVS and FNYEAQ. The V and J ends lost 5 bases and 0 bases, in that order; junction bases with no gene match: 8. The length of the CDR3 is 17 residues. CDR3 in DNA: TGTGCCAGCAGCATTCTCGACAGGGGGGTTAGCAATCAGCCCCAGCATTTT. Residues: CASSILDRGVSNQPQHF.